The T cell receptor beta chain described here comes from a study of cytomegalovirus exposure and HLA in healthy donors. Study outcomes and limitations: High specificity and sensitivity for cytomegalovirus status were reported for the classifier. Later analysis reportedly placed an Asian-associated ancestry cluster below the approximately 650-donor mean in N-insertions.

As to this clone: Antigen unknown. Other DNA variants within this sample encode the same CDR3.

Germline V lookup: CDR1 KGHSH, CDR2 LQKENI. This CDR3 comprises 14 residues. V was cut by 0 bases and J by 9 bases, with 9 bases left in between. PCR involved 60 Vbeta and 13 Jbeta primers. TCRdb's table, derived via immunoSEQ multiplex PCR, lists solely in-frame clones and lacks some. Counted here are some 150,000 clones, around 80% occurring once; the ten biggest clones make up about 2.2%. The chain couples TRBV18 to TRBJ1-6; D is undetermined. The TCR sequence derives from a woman aged 45 to 65 in good health and CMV-seronegative. The specimen was PBMCs. For the CDR3, the DNA is TGTGCCAGCTCACCACCCACTTACCCTTCACCCCTCCACTTT. Translating it yields CASSPPTYPSPLHF.